This T cell receptor beta chain was recorded in a study of T cell repertoires in cytomegalovirus infection. Turning to the study itself: Indicated by public TCR beta signatures were CMV infection and matching HLA type.

This CDR3 is built from 13 residues. V gave up 5 bases and J gave up 14 bases; unmatched junction bases: 8. Germline assignment: CDR1 MDHEN and CDR2 SYDVKM. TCRdb itself ran the reads through MiXCR, one entry per CDR3 protein. The table has about 490,000 distinct CDR3 sequences, approximately 15% seen once. This clonotype was seen at least ten times. The clonotype comes from a human donor in good health (CMV status not recorded). Some clones in this sample may be carry-over from other donors' samples. The specimen sequenced was CD8+ T cells from PBMCs. V is TRBV28 and J is TRBJ1-6; TRBD1 matches at 8 bases. The CDR3 DNA reads TGTGCCAGCAGTCGACAGGGGCCCCTCACCCTCCACTTT. It specifies CASSRQGPLTLHF.